The 32 T cell receptor beta chains given below trace back to one sample, sequenced in a study of T cells in Graves' hyperthyroidism and ophthalmopathy. Template material for amplifying TCR beta CDR3 regions consisted of RNA transcripts. Using the HTBI primer set, a first-round RT-PCR was run on the TCR CDR3. TCRdb reanalysed the multiplex PCR reads using MiXCR and keeps one entry per CDR3 protein. The sample contains more than 500,000 distinct CDR3 sequences, about 15% of which appear only once. Sequenced sample: blood. Every receptor here comes from a woman between 35 and 50 years old with Graves' hyperthyroidism.

This clonotype was observed a handful of times. The rearrangement links TRBV7-9 to TRBJ2-1, with 7 bases identical to TRBD2. After removal of 1 base from V and 0 bases from J, the junction contained 3 bases not matched to a gene. CDR3 size: 16 residues. Germline V gene sequence: CDR1 SEHNR, CDR2 FQNEAQ (reference sequence). CDR3 in DNA: TGTGCCAGCAGCTTAGGGGGGGGGGACTCCTACAATGAGCAGTTCTTC. Translated: CASSLGGGDSYNEQFF.

This clonotype was seen at least ten times. The chain uses TRBV27 and TRBJ2-3, with D possibly TRBD2 on 6 matching bases. Germline CDR1 and CDR2: MNHEY and SMNVEV (reference sequence). Deletions cut 7 bases from V and 4 bases from J, with 15 bases between. This CDR3 has 14 amino acids. The CDR3 DNA sequence: TGTGCCAGCAAACACCGGGAGAGGGCAGATACGCAGTATTTT. Its protein product is CASKHRERADTQYF.

This clonotype has only a few counts. The chain employs TRBV5-1 and TRBJ2-1; D is unclear. The CDR3 spans 15 residues. The V end was cut by 0 bases, the J end by 8 bases, with 15 bases between. Germline CDR1 reads SGHRS; CDR2 reads YFSETQ. The CDR3 DNA sequence: TGCGCCAGCAGCTTGGTATCCCCCGGTAAGGATGAGCAGTTCTTC. Encoded protein: CASSLVSPGKDEQFF.

This clonotype was counted at least ten times. The CDR3 nucleotides are TGTGCCAGCAGTTTAAAGGGTCTCAGGTCCTACGAGCAGTACTTC. Protein product: CASSLKGLRSYEQYF. This sequence joins TRBV28 and TRBJ2-7; no definite D call. This CDR3 has 15 amino acids. The V gene lost 2 bases and the J gene lost 1 base, with 12 bases spanning the gap. Germline CDR1 is MDHEN and CDR2 is SYDVKM.

Many counts were recorded for this clonotype. The chain joins TRBV12-3 or TRBV12-4 to TRBJ1-5; D gene ambiguous. V lost 6 bases and J 0 bases, leaving 15 bases between the germline ends. This CDR3 comprises 16 residues. CDR3 residues: CASSPVGGHSNQPQHF. In DNA, the CDR3 is TGTGCCAGCAGCCCCGTGGGCGGCCATAGCAATCAGCCCCAGCATTTT.

CDR3: CASSMRRLAGNTQYF. The CDR3 DNA follows: TGTGCCAGTAGTATGAGAAGACTAGCGGGGAATACGCAGTATTTT. The chain combines TRBV19 with TRBJ2-3, with TRBD2 identical over 11 bases. The germline V gene encodes CDR1 LNHDA and CDR2 SQIVND (reference sequence). The junction had 6 bases not matched to a gene; V was cut back by 3 bases and J by 7 bases. The CDR3 has 15 amino acids. Full variable domain (rest looked up from reference TRBV19 and TRBJ2-3): DGGITQSPKYLFRKEGQNVTLSCEQNLNHDAMYWYRQDPGQGLRLIYYSQIVNDFQKGDIAEGYSVSREKKESFPLTVTSAQKNPTAFYLCASSMRRLAGNTQYFGPGTRLTVL.

This chain uses TRBV18 with TRBJ2-1; TRBD2 is a possible D gene (5 bases). CDR1 and CDR2 from the germline V gene are KGHSH and LQKENI. V was pared by 6 bases and J by 5 bases, with 26 bases between. This CDR3 is built from 18 residues. The CDR3 reads CASSSGNVGLTGNNEQFF. In DNA form, the CDR3 reads TGTGCCAGCTCGTCCGGGAACGTCGGGTTGACGGGGAACAATGAGCAGTTCTTC.

This clonotype was picked up many times. The rearrangement links TRBV29-1 to TRBJ2-1, with D possibly called TRBD1 or TRBD2 (5 bases each). The germline gives CDR1 SQVTM, CDR2 ANQGSEA. This CDR3 spans 13 amino acids. Trimming cost V 0 bases and J 6 bases, with 9 bases left between them. Written as DNA, the CDR3 is TGCAGCGTTGAAGATCGAGGGACCAATGAGCAGTTCTTC. Translating it yields CSVEDRGTNEQFF.

This clonotype was recorded a few times. The chain carries TRBV29-1 and TRBJ2-2; 13 nucleotides line up with TRBD2. Per the germline V gene, CDR1 is SQVTM and CDR2 is ANQGSEA. The CDR3 spans 16 residues. Trimming at V came to 3 bases and at J to 1 base, leaving 2 bases not matched to a gene. CDR3: CSVEGLAGMNTGELFF. As DNA, the CDR3 is TGCAGCGTTGAGGGACTAGCGGGAATGAACACCGGGGAGCTGTTTTTT.

This clonotype was counted at least ten times. V and J are TRBV28 and TRBJ2-7; TRBD2 matches 15 bases. CDR3 length: 19 amino acids. Germline CDR1 reads MDHEN; CDR2 reads SYDVKM. The V and J ends lost 5 bases and 2 bases, in that order; junction bases with no gene match: 13. CDR3 DNA sequence: TGTGCCAGCAGTCTCCCGCCGGGACTAGCGGGAGGACATCCCTACGAGCAGTACTTC. Protein: CASSLPPGLAGGHPYEQYF.

There are many counts of this clonotype. The rearrangement links TRBV20-1 to TRBJ2-7; tentative D call: TRBD1 (5 bases). CDR3 length: 15 residues. The germline V gene has CDR1 DFQATT and CDR2 SNEGSKA (reference sequence). V was trimmed by 0 bases and J by 9 bases, leaving 21 bases between them. The DNA of the CDR3 is TGCAGTGCTAGAGATCCGCTGGGGCTCAACTGGGTGCAGTACTTC. Amino acid sequence: CSARDPLGLNWVQYF.

With regard to this clonotype: Given a much more abundant clone one base away, this may be a read error. The chain links TRBV12-3 or TRBV12-4 to TRBJ2-7; the D gene is possibly TRBD2 (6 bases). The CDR3 totals 14 residues. Trimming left V 10 bases short and J 7 bases short, with 23 bases between. CDR3 sequence (DNA): TGTGCCATTTCTCTAGCGTACCCCGGCGATGAGCAGTACTTC. This sequence encodes CAISLAYPGDEQYF.

This clonotype occurred many times. The chain has TRBV2 and TRBJ2-2; 8 bases fit TRBD1. Germline assignment: CDR1 SNHLY and CDR2 FYNNEI. V trimming: 6 bases; J trimming: 9 bases; junction bases outside the gene matches: 12. This CDR3 comprises 15 residues. The CDR3 reads CASRWGQEGIRELFF. The DNA for the CDR3 is TGTGCCAGCAGATGGGGACAGGAGGGAATCAGGGAGCTGTTTTTT.

V and J are TRBV5-1 and TRBJ2-7; 9 bases fit TRBD1. The V segment lost 4 bases and the J segment 6 bases; nucleotides outside the gene matches: 11. Germline lookup yields CDR1 SGHRS and CDR2 YFSETQ. CDR3 length: 15 amino acids. The CDR3 DNA reads as TGCGCCAGCAGCGGGGACAACAGGGGGCGCGCCGAGCAGTACTTC. Amino acid sequence: CASSGDNRGRAEQYF.

There are a few counts of this clonotype. The rearrangement links TRBV5-6 to TRBJ2-4; TRBD2 matches 8 bases. Germline lookup yields CDR1 SGHDT and CDR2 YYEEEE. The CDR3 is 17 amino acids. Trimming at V came to 0 bases and at J to 2 bases, leaving 7 bases not matched to a gene. CDR3 residues: CASSLEYSGEPKNIQYF. For the CDR3, the DNA is TGTGCCAGCAGCTTGGAGTATAGCGGGGAACCCAAAAACATTCAGTACTTC.

The rearrangement uses TRBV28 and TRBJ2-1; the D gene is possibly TRBD1 (5 bases). The CDR3 runs to 12 residues. The ends were cut back, 7 bases at V and 8 bases at J, with 12 bases in the middle. Germline CDR1 reads MDHEN; CDR2 reads SYDVKM. The CDR3 bases are TGTGCCAGCACCCGGACATTCCATGAGCAGTTCTTC. Amino acids: CASTRTFHEQFF. Filled out from reference TRBV28 and TRBJ2-1, the complete variable domain reads DVKVTQSSRYLVKRTGEKVFLECVQDMDHENMFWYRQDPGLGLRLIYFSYDVKMKEKGDIPEGYSVSREKKERFSLILESASTNQTSMYLCASTRTFHEQFFGPGTRLTVL.

In this sample, this clonotype turned up many times. The rearrangement joins TRBV6-5 to TRBJ1-2, with D possibly matching TRBD1 (5 bases). The CDR3 extends over 15 amino acids. Germline V lookup: CDR1 MNHEY, CDR2 SVGAGI. With 2 bases removed from V and 10 bases from J, the gap between germline ends came to 20 bases. CDR3: CASSYDGGRTEIYTF. Written as DNA, the CDR3 is TGTGCCAGCAGTTACGACGGGGGACGGACTGAAATCTACACCTTC.

The sample holds many counts of this clonotype. The chain is built from TRBV18 and TRBJ2-7; TRBD2 agrees at 7 bases. Trimming cost V 3 bases and J 2 bases; bases outside gene matches: 10. Germline lookup yields CDR1 KGHSH and CDR2 LQKENI. The CDR3 covers 16 residues. The CDR3 is CASSPRPGLPPYEQYF. CDR3 in DNA: TGTGCCAGCTCACCGCGGCCGGGACTACCACCCTACGAGCAGTACTTC. Looking up the rest from reference TRBV18 and TRBJ2-7 gives the full variable domain: NAGVMQNPRHLVRRRGQEARLRCSPMKGHSHVYWYRQLPEEGLKFMVYLQKENIIDESGMPKERFSAEFPKEGPSILRIQQVVRGDSAAYFCASSPRPGLPPYEQYFGPGTRLTVT.

This clonotype was detected ten times or more. The chain employs TRBV20-1 and TRBJ1-5; 9 bases align to TRBD1. V dropped 3 bases and J dropped 4; count of bases not matched to a gene: 10. Looked up from germline, CDR1 is DFQATT and CDR2 is SNEGSKA (reference sequence). The CDR3 has 16 amino acids. CDR3 in DNA: TGCAGTGCTAGGAATCGTCGGACAGGGGAAAATCAGCCCCAGCATTTT. Protein product: CSARNRRTGENQPQHF.

This chain links TRBV6-1 with TRBJ1-2; D not resolved. CDR3 length: 14 residues. Trimming pared 2 bases from V and 6 bases from J, leaving 13 bases between. Germline values: CDR1 MNHNS, CDR2 SASEGT. The CDR3 protein is CASSEPRLWDGYTF. As DNA, the CDR3 is TGTGCCAGCAGTGAACCCCGGTTATGGGATGGCTACACCTTC.

Only a few counts were recorded for this clonotype. The CDR3: CASMRGGYSYEQYF. The CDR3 DNA is TGCGCCAGCATGAGGGGGGGCTACTCCTACGAGCAGTACTTC. This rearrangement joins TRBV10-2 to TRBJ2-7, with D tentatively TRBD2 (7 bases). This CDR3 is 14 amino acids long. The V and J ends lost 7 bases and 0 bases respectively, with 13 bases between them. CDR1 and CDR2 (germline): WSHSY, SAAADI.

The chain couples TRBV28 to TRBJ2-4, with D unresolved. The CDR3 is 16 amino acids. Per germline, CDR1 MDHEN and CDR2 SYDVKM. V was clipped by 1 base and J by 0 bases, with 10 bases between them. CDR3 sequence: CASSLYGVLAKNIQYF. In DNA form, the CDR3 reads TGTGCCAGCAGTTTATATGGAGTACTAGCCAAAAACATTCAGTACTTC.

This clonotype was counted at least ten times. The chain uses TRBV29-1 and TRBJ2-7, with 7 bases fitting TRBD1. The germline gives CDR1 SQVTM, CDR2 ANQGSEA. The CDR3 consists of 11 residues. The junction had 2 bases not matched to a gene; V was cut back by 4 bases and J by 5 bases. The DNA for the CDR3 is TGCAGCGTTGGAGACAGGGACGAGCAGTACTTC. It encodes CSVGDRDEQYF.

The chain combines TRBV4-2 with TRBJ2-3; 12 nucleotides line up with TRBD2. CDR1 and CDR2 (germline): LGHNA, YNFKEQ. The V gene end was trimmed by 4 bases and the J gene end by 5 bases; junction bases not matched to a gene: 7. CDR3 length equals 16 residues. DNA of the CDR3: TGTGCCAGCAGCCCCAAGACTAGCGGGAGTCAAGATACGCAGTATTTT. Encoded protein: CASSPKTSGSQDTQYF.

This clonotype came up a few times. This rearrangement joins TRBV5-5 to TRBJ2-7; D may be TRBD1 or TRBD2 (6 bases each). Germline V gene sequence: CDR1 SGHKS, CDR2 YYEKEE (reference sequence). The length of the CDR3 is 14 residues. Trimming shortened V by 1 base and J by 2 bases, and 10 bases separated the two germline ends. The DNA for the CDR3 is TGTGCCAGCAGCTTGTGGGGGGCACCCTACGAGCAGTACTTC. Protein product: CASSLWGAPYEQYF.

This clonotype came up many times. The chain employs TRBV18 and TRBJ2-1; 7 nucleotides align to TRBD2. The CDR3 runs 14 residues. From germline, CDR1 is KGHSH and CDR2 LQKENI. V lost 4 bases and J lost 4; bases outside the gene matches: 4. The CDR3 loop reads CASSRGLDYNEQFF. The CDR3 bases are TGTGCCAGCTCACGCGGACTAGATTACAATGAGCAGTTCTTC.

The J gene is TRBJ1-1, the V gene TRBV6-1; D uncertain. The CDR3 runs to 14 residues. The germline V gene has CDR1 MNHNS and CDR2 SASEGT. V shed 4 bases and J shed 1 base, with 10 bases lying between them. The CDR3 is CASSGHGGNTEAFF. The CDR3 coding sequence is TGTGCCAGCAGTGGGCATGGAGGGAACACTGAAGCTTTCTTT.

This clonotype was recorded at least ten times. The V call is TRBV20-1, the J call TRBJ1-5, with a tentative D call TRBD1 (6 bases). The V and J ends lost 5 bases and 2 bases respectively, with 13 bases between them. The CDR3 is 14 residues long. The germline CDR1 and CDR2 sequences are DFQATT and SNEGSKA (reference sequence). CDR3 sequence reads: CSAAQGLGNQPQHF. The CDR3, as DNA: TGCAGTGCTGCACAGGGTCTGGGCAATCAGCCCCAGCATTTT.

This clonotype was counted ten times or more. The rearrangement joins TRBV7-3 to TRBJ2-3, with TRBD2 matching 8 bases. Germline CDR1 reads SGHTA; CDR2 reads FQGTGA. The ends lost 4 bases at V and 1 base at J; junction bases unmatched: 7. The CDR3 sequence is 16 residues long. The DNA for the CDR3 is TGTGCCAGCAGCTCACACCAGACTAGCGGCACAGATACGCAGTATTTT. Amino acids: CASSSHQTSGTDTQYF. Drawing the rest from reference TRBV7-3 and TRBJ2-3, the complete variable domain is GAGVSQTPSNKVTEKGKYVELRCDPISGHTALYWYRQSLGQGPEFLIYFQGTGAADDSGLPNDRFFAVRPEGSVSTLKIQRTERGDSAVYLCASSSHQTSGTDTQYFGPGTRLTVL.

This clonotype was seen many times. The V call is TRBV30, the J call TRBJ2-7; weak D call: TRBD1 (6 bases). With 0 bases removed from V and 3 bases from J, the gap between germline ends came to 12 bases. CDR1 is GTSNPN, CDR2 SVGIG, per germline (reference sequence). CDR3 length equals 14 residues. The CDR3 nucleotides are TGTGCCTGGAGTGTAACCCCAGGGGACTACGAGCAGTACTTC. This gives the protein CAWSVTPGDYEQYF.

This clonotype was observed at least ten times. V gene TRBV6-1 combines with J gene TRBJ1-1, with TRBD1 as a possible D gene (5 bases). CDR3 length: 17 residues. CDR1 is MNHNS and CDR2 is SASEGT in the germline V gene. Trimming removed 0 bases at V and 1 base at J, with 15 bases between. The CDR3 bases are TGTGCCAGCAGTGAAGCGCGGGGGAGGGGCCAGAACACTGAAGCTTTCTTT. It yields the protein CASSEARGRGQNTEAFF.

This clonotype occurred many times. The chain links TRBV28 to TRBJ2-1; 9 positions agree with TRBD2. V shed 5 bases, J shed 3 bases, and the junction held 8 bases outside the gene matches. Germline loops: CDR1 MDHEN, CDR2 SYDVKM. The CDR3 runs to 16 residues. CDR3 DNA: TGTGCCAGCAGTACCAGCGGGAGGATAGGCTACAATGAGCAGTTCTTC. It codes for CASSTSGRIGYNEQFF.